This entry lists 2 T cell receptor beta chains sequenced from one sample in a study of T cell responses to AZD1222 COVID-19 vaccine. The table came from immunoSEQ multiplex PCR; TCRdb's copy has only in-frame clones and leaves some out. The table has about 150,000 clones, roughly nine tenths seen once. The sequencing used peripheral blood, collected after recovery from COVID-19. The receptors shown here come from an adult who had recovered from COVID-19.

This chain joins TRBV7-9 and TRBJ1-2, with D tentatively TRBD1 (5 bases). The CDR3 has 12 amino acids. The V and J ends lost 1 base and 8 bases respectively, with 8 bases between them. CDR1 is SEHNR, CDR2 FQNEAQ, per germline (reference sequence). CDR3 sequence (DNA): TGTGCCAGCAGCTTAGTCGGACAAGGCTACACCTTC. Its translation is CASSLVGQGYTF. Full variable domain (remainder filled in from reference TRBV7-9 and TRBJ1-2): DTGVSQNPRHKITKRGQNVTFRCDPISEHNRLYWYRQTLGQGPEFLTYFQNEAQLEKSRLLSDRFSAERPKGSFSTLEIQRTEQGDSAMYLCASSLVGQGYTFGSGTRLTVV.

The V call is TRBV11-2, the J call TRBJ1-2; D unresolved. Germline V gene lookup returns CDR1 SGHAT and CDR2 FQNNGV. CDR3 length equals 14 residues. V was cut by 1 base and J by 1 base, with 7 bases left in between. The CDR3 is CASSLVQINYGYTF. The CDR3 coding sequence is TGTGCCAGCAGCTTAGTACAGATTAACTATGGCTACACCTTC. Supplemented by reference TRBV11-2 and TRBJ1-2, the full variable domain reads EAGVAQSPRYKIIEKRQSVAFWCNPISGHATLYWYQQILGQGPKLLIQFQNNGVVDDSQLPKDRFSAERLKGVDSTLKIQPAKLEDSAVYLCASSLVQINYGYTFGSGTRLTVV.